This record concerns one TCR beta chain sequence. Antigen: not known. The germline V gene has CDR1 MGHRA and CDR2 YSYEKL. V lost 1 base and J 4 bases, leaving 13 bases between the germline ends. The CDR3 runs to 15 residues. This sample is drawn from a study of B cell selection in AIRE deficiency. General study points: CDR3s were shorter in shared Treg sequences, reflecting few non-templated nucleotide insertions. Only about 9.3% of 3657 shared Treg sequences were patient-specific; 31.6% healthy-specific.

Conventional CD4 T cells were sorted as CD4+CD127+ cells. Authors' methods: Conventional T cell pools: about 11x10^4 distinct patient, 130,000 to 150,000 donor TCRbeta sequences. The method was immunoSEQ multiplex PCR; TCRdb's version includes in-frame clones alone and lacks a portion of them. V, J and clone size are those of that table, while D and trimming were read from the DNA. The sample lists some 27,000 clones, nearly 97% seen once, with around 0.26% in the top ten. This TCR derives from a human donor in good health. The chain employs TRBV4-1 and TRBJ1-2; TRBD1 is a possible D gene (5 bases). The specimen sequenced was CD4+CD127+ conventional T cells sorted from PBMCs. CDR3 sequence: CASSQVLDRTYGYTF. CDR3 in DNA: TGCGCCAGCAGCCAAGTTCTTGACAGAACCTATGGCTACACCTTC.